This T cell receptor beta chain stems from a study of metastatic and nonmetastatic thyroid tumors. This clone was observed at least ten times. What it binds is unknown. No patient had received any treatment before thyroid surgery. TCRdb re-analyzed the PCR reads through MiXCR. The data contain 15,000 or so clones, around 12% of them singletons. Findings and limits, study-wide: According to reports, the diversity of TCR beta was significantly higher in malignant thyroid tumors than in benign nodules, and this held in both blood and tumor samples.

The source of this sequence is a female donor with papillary thyroid cancer or a benign thyroid nodule (not recorded which). Some clones in this sample may be carry-over from other donors' samples. Sample: tumor tissue.

CDR3 protein: CASSPGTGGNQPQHF. CDR3 nucleotides: TGTGCCAGCAGCCCCGGGACAGGGGGCAATCAGCCCCAGCATTTT. The V gene is TRBV5-5, the J gene TRBJ1-5; 10 bases line up with TRBD1. J was trimmed by 2 bases and V by 4 bases; bases with no gene match: 3. This CDR3 comprises 15 residues. Germline V gene lookup returns CDR1 SGHKS and CDR2 YYEKEE (reference sequence).